This T cell receptor beta chain was sequenced during a study of blood T cell repertoires in COVID-19 (dated by TCRdb to 2018 to 2020). Looking at the study overall: The collaborator samples originated in the United States, Italy and Spain and spanned the acute and convalescent phases of COVID-19. Deeply sampled blood TCRbeta repertoires from subjects exposed to, actively infected with, or recovered from COVID-19 were included in the dataset. The material from the prospective study consisted of cDNA or gDNA derived from T cells, B-cell-depleted T cells, or PBMCs. The repertoires were released in a freely available public database intended as a resource for research on the immune response to SARS-CoV-2. A de-identified subject ID, COVID-19 status, age in years and sex were almost always included in the sample metadata. Samples came from the ongoing ImmuneRACE study (first 160 participants) plus 1,254 subjects from 6 global collaborators. HLA class I and class II types, where available, came from metadata supplied by the sample provider rather than from assay-based typing.

The full study reports these points: Clinical and demographic metadata were provided uncurated, with the amount varying by source and participant.

The immunoSEQ Assay, a bias-controlled multiplex PCR, was used to amplify TCRbeta CDR3 regions from genomic DNA. Concerning the study's data processing: Within the assay, amplification of reference gene primers was used to estimate how many nucleated cells each sample contained. To quantify the absolute abundance of each unique TCRbeta CDR3 rearrangement, sequence reads were collapsed and filtered. For each sample, productive Simpson clonality was calculated as the square root of Simpson's diversity index over productive rearrangements. The table comes from immuneACCESS by way of TCRdb, which keeps in-frame sequences with V and J called. Part of the clones is missing from these tables; in studies checked, under half for an unresolved V gene and the rest for unknown reasons. V, J and clone size are taken as reported in that table, and D and trimming were inferred from the DNA itself. This sample lists about 180,000 clones; around 86% were detected once. The top ten constitute 7.6% of the sample.

For this clone: What antigen it recognizes has not been identified. It has no much larger one-base neighbor in the sample; base qualities were not kept.

One collaborating source in Seattle enrolled patients during active infection and followed them longitudinally through the course of disease. Collaborating institutions collected whole blood in K2EDTA tubes following their own protocols. For TCRbeta analysis, collaborator samples were shipped as frozen whole blood, as isolated PBMCs, or as DNA extracted from either sample type. V is clipped by 6 bases and J by 0 bases, and the sequence between their germline boundaries is 15 bases long. The CDR3, from cysteine to phenylalanine, totals 16 residues. Only CDR3 DNA remains: 48 bases, in frame from the first base. The germline V gene provides CDR1 MDHEN and CDR2 SYDVKM.

The sequenced material came from peripheral blood. Here the chain combines TRBV28 and TRBJ1-3; a confident D gene designation cannot be given. The clonotype originates from a woman between 65 and 79 years old with COVID-19, enrolled during active disease. The sequenced DNA is TGTGCCAGCAGCCCGGGCGGGCTAAACTCTGGAAACACCATATATTTT. Translated, this gives CASSPGGLNSGNTIYF.